Below are 21 T cell receptor beta chains sequenced from a single sample in a study of CD8 T cells in ankylosing spondylitis. TCRdb redid the calling of the 5' RACE reads with MiXCR, one entry per CDR3 protein. The sample consists of around 120,000 distinct CDR3 sequences, less than 25% of them appearing once. The sequencing input was synovial fluid, either unsorted or a sorted T cell fraction (not recorded which). The receptors were sampled from a male donor with ankylosing spondylitis.

This chain links TRBV24-1 with TRBJ2-2, with 8 bases aligning to TRBD1. V was pared by 4 bases and J by 3 bases, with 6 bases of the junction left unmatched. The CDR3 is made up of 16 amino acids. Germline values: CDR1 KGHDR, CDR2 SFDVKD. CDR3 coding DNA: TGTGCCACCAGTGAGACCTGGACAGGGCACACCGGGGAGCTGTTTTTT. It codes for CATSETWTGHTGELFF.

This clonotype came up many times. V usage is TRBV12-3 or TRBV12-4 and J usage is TRBJ2-7; 9 bases fit TRBD2. V lost 5 bases to trimming and J lost 4 bases; unmatched junction nucleotides: 6. The CDR3 covers 14 residues. The CDR3 reads CASSISGSSYEQYV. The CDR3 region has the DNA TGTGCCAGCAGTATTAGCGGGAGCTCATACGAGCAGTACGTC.

This clonotype was detected once. The rearrangement joins TRBV20-1 to TRBJ1-6, with 8 bases aligning to TRBD1. CDR3 size: 14 residues. Trimming at V came to 2 bases and at J to 8 bases, leaving 5 bases not matched to a gene. Germline CDR1 is DFQATT and CDR2 is SNEGSKA (reference sequence). CDR3: CSARKTGGDSPLHF. The CDR3 DNA follows: TGCAGTGCTAGAAAAACAGGGGGAGATTCACCCCTCCACTTT.

This chain connects TRBV5-6 to TRBJ2-1; 7 bases align to TRBD2. With V trimmed by 0 bases and J by 8 bases, 8 bases remained unmatched. The germline V gene encodes CDR1 SGHDT and CDR2 YYEEEE. The CDR3 spans 15 residues. This CDR3 is CASSLGGRAGYEQFF. DNA for the CDR3: TGTGCCAGCAGCTTGGGTGGGAGGGCCGGCTATGAGCAGTTCTTC.

This clonotype was detected only a few times. The chain recombines TRBV12-3 or TRBV12-4 with TRBJ1-2; no clear D. The V and J ends lost 3 bases and 4 bases respectively, with 12 bases between them. The CDR3 runs 14 residues. The CDR3 sequence: CASSFHRAIYGYTF. The CDR3 DNA sequence: TGTGCCAGCAGTTTCCACAGAGCAATCTATGGCTACACCTTC.

A few counts support this clonotype. This chain uses TRBV24-1 with TRBJ2-7, with 7 bases aligning to TRBD1. The CDR3 contains 16 residues. J lost 5 bases, V lost 4 bases, and 13 bases had no gene match. Germline V gene lookup returns CDR1 KGHDR and CDR2 SFDVKD. The CDR3 here is CATSDPRQGARNEQYF. The CDR3 nucleotides read TGTGCCACCAGTGACCCTCGACAGGGAGCTCGCAACGAGCAGTACTTC.

This clonotype was picked up many times. V gene TRBV4-1 combines with J gene TRBJ2-1; TRBD1 is a possible D gene (5 bases). The CDR3 length is 14 residues. Trimming shortened V by 1 base and J by 8 bases, and 12 bases separated the two germline ends. CDR1 and CDR2 from the germline V gene are MGHRA and YSYEKL. The CDR3 is CASSQGAGFDEQFF. The CDR3 nucleotides are TGCGCCAGCAGCCAAGGGGCAGGGTTCGATGAGCAGTTCTTC.

This rearrangement joins TRBV3-1 to TRBJ2-5; weak D call: TRBD1 (6 bases). The CDR3 runs 14 residues. Trimming took 3 bases from V and 0 from J, leaving 8 bases between them. Germline lookup yields CDR1 LGHDT and CDR2 YNNKEL (reference sequence). CDR3 sequence: CASSHRDNQETQYF. CDR3 coding DNA: TGTGCCAGCAGCCACCGGGACAACCAAGAGACCCAGTACTTC.

The chain links TRBV12-3 or TRBV12-4 to TRBJ1-6, with 7 bases lining up with TRBD1. This CDR3 is built from 14 residues. The V gene end was trimmed by 6 bases and the J gene end by 8 bases; junction bases not matched to a gene: 7. CDR3 protein: CASRVTGADSPLHF. CDR3 bases: TGTGCCAGCAGGGTCACAGGGGCGGATTCACCCCTCCACTTT.

The V and J genes are TRBV19 and TRBJ1-1; D is unresolved. V was pared by 5 bases and J by 1 base, with 11 bases between. This CDR3 spans 14 amino acids. Germline-derived CDR1 and CDR2 are LNHDA and SQIVND (reference sequence). The CDR3 region has the DNA TGTGCCAGTAGTCCCCGGTGGGAGAACACTGAAGCTTTCTTT. It specifies CASSPRWENTEAFF.

The genes are TRBV5-1 and TRBJ2-7; 9 bases align to TRBD1. CDR1 is SGHRS, CDR2 YFSETQ, per germline. The V segment lost 4 bases and the J segment 5 bases; nucleotides outside the gene matches: 4. CDR3 length: 13 residues. The DNA of the CDR3 is TGCGCCAGCAGCAAGGGACAGGGTGACGAGCAGTACGTC. This sequence encodes CASSKGQGDEQYV.

The sample holds a few counts of this clonotype. The chain combines TRBV29-1 with TRBJ2-5; D is possibly TRBD2 (6 bases). Germline CDR1 SQVTM, CDR2 ANQGSEA. Trimming shortened V by 6 bases and J by 2 bases, and 19 bases separated the two germline ends. The CDR3 totals 15 residues. The CDR3 loop reads CSVVGMGEEQETQYF. The CDR3 nucleotides read TGCAGCGTGGTCGGGATGGGGGAGGAACAAGAGACCCAGTACTTC.

This clonotype was found many times. The chain has TRBV2 and TRBJ2-7; 10 nucleotides align to TRBD2. Germline loops: CDR1 SNHLY, CDR2 FYNNEI. CDR3 length equals 15 residues. With V trimmed by 4 bases and J by 3 bases, 6 bases remained unmatched. In DNA form, the CDR3 reads TGTGCCAGCAGTGGATCACTAGCGGGAATCTACGAGCAGTACGTC. It codes for CASSGSLAGIYEQYV.

This clonotype was counted between two and nine times. J is TRBJ2-1 and V is TRBV5-1; 13 bases fit TRBD2. The CDR3 is made up of 16 amino acids. Germline V gene lookup returns CDR1 SGHRS and CDR2 YFSETQ. Losses at the gene ends were 0 bases for V and 6 bases for J; bases not matched to a gene: 3. The CDR3 DNA is TGCGCCAGCAGCTTGGGGGGGACTAGCGGGACCAATGAGCAGTTCTTC. It encodes CASSLGGTSGTNEQFF. Full variable domain (missing parts from reference TRBV5-1 and TRBJ2-1): KAGVTQTPRYLIKTRGQQVTLSCSPISGHRSVSWYQQTPGQGLQFLFEYFSETQRNKGNFPGRFSGRQFSNSRSEMNVSTLELGDSALYLCASSLGGTSGTNEQFFGPGTRLTVL.

The chain couples TRBV13 to TRBJ2-3; TRBD1 is a possible D gene (6 bases). V was trimmed by 2 bases and J by 6 bases, leaving 9 bases between them. Germline CDR1 reads PRHDT; CDR2 reads FYEKMQ (reference sequence). The CDR3 runs to 13 residues. CDR3 DNA: TGTGCCAGCAGCTTAAAGAGGGGGGATACGCAGTATTTT. This translates into CASSLKRGDTQYF.

This clonotype was recorded many times. The chain employs TRBV5-1 and TRBJ1-2; D gene ambiguous. Looked up from germline, CDR1 is SGHRS and CDR2 is YFSETQ. Trimming left V 4 bases short and J 4 bases short, with 17 bases between. The CDR3 is 15 amino acids. The DNA for the CDR3 is TGCGCCAGCAGCGTCGGAGGGATGCTGAGCTATGGCTACACCTTC. As protein: CASSVGGMLSYGYTF. The variable domain in full, with the rest retrieved from reference TRBV5-1 and TRBJ1-2, is KAGVTQTPRYLIKTRGQQVTLSCSPISGHRSVSWYQQTPGQGLQFLFEYFSETQRNKGNFPGRFSGRQFSNSRSEMNVSTLELGDSALYLCASSVGGMLSYGYTFGSGTRLTVV.

The chain joins TRBV20-1 to TRBJ2-7; 8 nucleotides line up with TRBD1. This CDR3 contains 15 residues. CDR1 is DFQATT, CDR2 SNEGSKA, per germline (reference sequence). With 1 base clipped from V and 0 bases from J, the junction kept 5 bases outside the gene matches. This CDR3 is CSARAYRGSSYEQYF. The CDR3 DNA is TGCAGTGCTAGAGCATACAGGGGGAGCTCCTACGAGCAGTACTTC.

V gene TRBV7-2 combines with J gene TRBJ2-3; D is unresolved. V was clipped by 2 bases and J by 0 bases, with 12 bases between them. CDR3 length: 16 amino acids. Germline values: CDR1 SGHTA, CDR2 FQGNSA. DNA for the CDR3: TGTGCCAGCAGCTTAACGTGGCAAAGGAGCACAGATACGCAGTATTTT. Translating gives CASSLTWQRSTDTQYF.

CDR3 nucleotide sequence: TGTGCCAGCAGCCAAGTCGCGGGAGGAGCAGATACGCAGTATTTT. It yields the protein CASSQVAGGADTQYF. The chain links TRBV3-1 to TRBJ2-3; 8 bases map to TRBD2. The CDR3 is 15 amino acids. Trimming at V came to 1 base and at J to 4 bases, leaving 4 bases not matched to a gene. The V gene's germline CDR1 is LGHDT and CDR2 YNNKEL (reference sequence).

V is TRBV7-9 and J is TRBJ2-2, with 7 bases that match TRBD1. J was trimmed by 5 bases and V by 6 bases; bases with no gene match: 12. Germline V gene sequence: CDR1 SEHNR, CDR2 FQNEAQ (reference sequence). This CDR3 spans 16 amino acids. CDR3 sequence (DNA): TGTGCCAGCAGTCCTCGGCCACAGGGGATAACCGGGGAGCTGTTTTTT. Amino acids: CASSPRPQGITGELFF.

This clonotype was observed at least ten times. The J gene is TRBJ2-7, the V gene TRBV6-1; 14 bases are a match to TRBD2. Germline CDR1 and CDR2: MNHNS and SASEGT. This CDR3 region has 15 residues. V was pared by 7 bases and J by 4 bases, with 6 bases of the junction left unmatched. The DNA of the CDR3 is TGTGCCAGCACCTCCGGGACTAGCGGGAGTTACGAGCAGTACGTC. It yields the protein CASTSGTSGSYEQYV.